This T cell receptor beta chain was identified in a study of human T cells and chemical hapten exposure. In TCRdb, the RACE reads were re-called with MiXCR into one record per CDR3 protein. The sample lists 270,000 or so distinct CDR3 sequences; 7.5% to 8% were seen once. There are many counts of this clonotype. Per germline, CDR1 MGHRA and CDR2 YSYEKL. CDR3 length: 16 residues. Trimming left V 2 bases short and J 3 bases short, with 14 bases between. Time point of the sample: pre-sensitization, week 0. Stated treatment: therapeutic diphenylcyclopropenone sensitization with weekly scalp DPC. The chain recombines TRBV4-1 with TRBJ1-5; D gene ambiguous. The sequences come from whole blood, collected in connection with sensitization to the hapten diphenylcyclopropenone (DPC). This TCR derives from a young man with alopecia areata. Some clones in this sample may be carry-over from other donors' samples. The CDR3 sequence: CASSQPATPINQPQHF. CDR3 coding DNA: TGCGCCAGCAGCCAACCAGCGACACCCATCAATCAGCCCCAGCATTTT.